This T cell receptor beta chain was identified in a study of blood T cell repertoires in COVID-19. Study as a whole: Researchers got acute and convalescent COVID-19 samples from the United States, Italy and Spain. The analysed material was cDNA or gDNA that came from T cells, B-cell-depleted T cells, or PBMCs.

In the source study's methods: Quantification of nucleated cells was approximated via reference gene primer amplification. Sequencing was performed with immunoSEQ multiplex PCR; in TCRdb, only in-frame clones are kept and a portion is missing. V, J and clone size reflect that table, while D and trimming were determined from the DNA. The data contain approximately 72,000 clones, 88% of them seen just once; the ten biggest clones take up approximately 28%. This CDR3 contains 15 residues. The material sequenced was peripheral blood. The rearrangement joins TRBV12-2 to TRBJ2-7; the D call of TRBD2 is as the table states it, not checked on the DNA. TRBV12-2 is classified as a pseudogene. This sequence originates from a man in his forties or fifties with acute or convalescent COVID-19. The CDR3 sequence: CASRLAAGFNYEQYF. The CDR3 DNA reads TGTGCAAGTCGCCTGGCCGCGGGCTTTAACTACGAGCAGTACTTC.